The rows below give T cell receptor beta chains drawn from one sample of a study of T-cell reconstitution after alpha-beta-depleted transplantation in children. MiXCR was run by TCRdb on the PCR reads, yielding one entry per CDR3 protein. The table shows 500,000 to 600,000 distinct CDR3 sequences, with around a third occurring only once. The sample in question was PBMCs from the stem cell graft donor, obtained from the stem cell graft. These receptors came from a human donor who donated a stem cell graft to a child with aplastic anemia. Each CDR3 is given with its conserved first and last residue. The order of the fields is D gene, V gene, clone size, J gene, CDR3 DNA, CDR3 protein. A D gene is named only where the DNA matches it firmly. Rows may omit the clone size; those that give it use once, few, many or a size class.

TRBD1,TRBV15,-,TRBJ2-7,TGTGCCACCAGCAGGTCGGGACAGGGGATCTACGAGCAGTACTTC,CATSRSGQGIYEQYF
-,TRBV27,few,TRBJ1-1,TGTGCCAGCAGTGTAAGGGGTCAGGGGAACACTGAAGCTTTCTTT,CASSVRGQGNTEAFF
-,TRBV3-1,-,TRBJ2-3,TGTGCCAGCAGTAGAAGGGTGTCCACAGATACGCAGTATTTT,CASSRRVSTDTQYF
-,TRBV12-3/TRBV12-4,few,TRBJ2-1,TGTGCCAGCAGTTTGTCGTCAGTCATTTACAATGAGCAGTTCTTC,CASSLSSVIYNEQFF
-,TRBV9,many,TRBJ1-2,TGTGCCAGCAGCGTGGCAGGCGCGTCGGCTAACTATGGCTACACCTTC,CASSVAGASANYGYTF
TRBD2,TRBV29-1,few,TRBJ2-1,TGCAGCGTCGACGGGCTAGCGGGAGTCAATGAGCAGTTCTTC,CSVDGLAGVNEQFF
TRBD1,TRBV5-5,-,TRBJ1-6,TGTGCCAGCAGCAGGGACAGTGACTCCTATAATTCACCCCTCCACTTT,CASSRDSDSYNSPLHF
TRBD2,TRBV4-2,-,TRBJ2-1,TGTGCCAGCAGCCAAGGGCCGGGACTAGCGGGAGGCGGGGAGCAGTTCTTC,CASSQGPGLAGGGEQFF
-,TRBV7-2,few,TRBJ2-1,TGTGCCAGCAGCTTCCTCAATGATGAGCAGTTCTTC,CASSFLNDEQFF
-,TRBV7-9,-,TRBJ2-1,TGTGCCAGCAGCCCCGGGGTCAGGGGTCGAGGTGAGCAGTTCTTC,CASSPGVRGRGEQFF
TRBD2,TRBV12-3/TRBV12-4,-,TRBJ2-1,TGTGCCAGCAACCCGGGACTAGCGGGCGGTGAGCAGTTCTTC,CASNPGLAGGEQFF
-,TRBV5-6,-,TRBJ2-1,TGTGCCAGCAGCGACTCGAGCAATGAGCAGTTCTTC,CASSDSSNEQFF
TRBD2,TRBV19,-,TRBJ2-3,TGTGCCAGTAATGGGGAGCGGGAGGGCGACACAGATACGCAGTATTTT,CASNGEREGDTDTQYF
-,TRBV7-2,many,TRBJ2-3,TGTGCCAGCAGCCTAACTGGTACGCAGTATTTT,CASSLTGTQYF
TRBD1,TRBV15,-,TRBJ2-1,TGTGCCACCAGCGGGGGACAGGGGGCCGATGAGCAGTTCTTC,CATSGGQGADEQFF
-,TRBV12-3/TRBV12-4,-,TRBJ1-1,TGTGCCAGCAGTTTAGCGGCAGCCGACACTGAAGCTTTCTTT,CASSLAAADTEAFF
-,TRBV6-2/TRBV6-3,-,TRBJ1-1,TGTGCCGCGGAAGGACACATGAACACTGAAGCTTTCTTT,CAAEGHMNTEAFF
-,TRBV18,-,TRBJ2-3,TGTGCCAGCTCACCACAGAACACAGATACGCAGTATTTT,CASSPQNTDTQYF
-,TRBV5-5,few,TRBJ2-5,TGTGCCAGCAGCTCCCGGGACGCAGGGGAGACCCAGTACTTC,CASSSRDAGETQYF
-,TRBV20-1,few,TRBJ1-5,TGCAGTGCTATCGGACGGGGCAATCAGCCCCAGCATTTT,CSAIGRGNQPQHF
TRBD2,TRBV7-2,few,TRBJ2-7,TGTGCCAGCAGCTTAGGTGTTAGCGGGAGCTACGAGCAGTACTTC,CASSLGVSGSYEQYF
TRBD2,TRBV20-1,-,TRBJ2-1,TGCAGTGCTAGATCGCCGGGACTAGCGGGACGAAGCTCCTACAATGAGCAGTTCTTC,CSARSPGLAGRSSYNEQFF
TRBD2,TRBV7-8,-,TRBJ2-3,TGTGCCAGCAGCTCAAGGGGGGTACCGGGACTAGCGGACACAGATACGCAGTATTTT,CASSSRGVPGLADTDTQYF
-,TRBV7-2,few,TRBJ2-3,TGTGCCAGCAGCTTAGCGGACGTCTTCGTTGCAGATACGCAGTATTTT,CASSLADVFVADTQYF
TRBD1,TRBV28,-,TRBJ2-1,TGTGCCAGCAGTTGGACAGGGTTTGGGTCGAATGAGCAGTTCTTC,CASSWTGFGSNEQFF
TRBD2,TRBV5-4,-,TRBJ2-1,TGTGCCAGCAGCCCAGACGGGGGGGGATCCTACAATGAGCAGTTCTTC,CASSPDGGGSYNEQFF
TRBD2,TRBV29-1,few,TRBJ2-3,TGCAGCGTTCGACTAGCGGCAATTAGCAGAGATACGCAGTATTTT,CSVRLAAISRDTQYF
-,TRBV20-1,-,TRBJ2-5,TGCAGTGCTAGGGCCCCGGTGCCGACGGAGACCCAGTACTTC,CSARAPVPTETQYF
TRBD2,TRBV28,-,TRBJ2-7,TGTGCCAGCAGACCATTGGGCGGGAGGAGCTCCTACGAGCAGTACTTC,CASRPLGGRSSYEQYF
-,TRBV12-3/TRBV12-4,few,TRBJ1-2,TGTGCCAGCAGACCTAGTTCAGGGGATAATGGCTACACCTTC,CASRPSSGDNGYTF
-,TRBV20-1,-,TRBJ2-5,TGCAGTGCTAGAGACCCAGGGGAGCGCCGGGAGACCCAGTACTTC,CSARDPGERRETQYF
TRBD1,TRBV5-4,-,TRBJ2-7,TGTGCCAGCAGCCCCACAGGGGTCGTCTACGAGCAGTACTTC,CASSPTGVVYEQYF
-,TRBV6-1,-,TRBJ2-1,TGTGCCAGCAGTGAGCCCTCGGTAATCGATGAGCAGTTCTTC,CASSEPSVIDEQFF
-,TRBV11-2,-,TRBJ1-1,TGTGCCAGCAGCCCCGTATTGAGCGTCGTGGGGGCTGAAGCTTTCTTT,CASSPVLSVVGAEAFF
-,TRBV20-1,few,TRBJ2-5,TGCAGTGCTAGAGAGGGGTCAGGCCAAGAGACCCAGTACTTC,CSAREGSGQETQYF
-,TRBV9,-,TRBJ1-1,TGTGCCAGCAGCGTAGAAGGCGCAGGGAACACTGAAGCTTTCTTT,CASSVEGAGNTEAFF
-,TRBV5-1,few,TRBJ2-5,TGCGCCAGCAGCTTGGACAGGCCAGAGACCCAGTACTTC,CASSLDRPETQYF
-,TRBV7-7,-,TRBJ2-5,TGTGCCAGCAGCCCCACCGGGACACAAGAGACCCAGTACTTC,CASSPTGTQETQYF
-,TRBV7-2,-,TRBJ2-5,TGTGCCAGCAGCTTAGGGGGTGAGGGCGTGACCCAGTACTTC,CASSLGGEGVTQYF
TRBD2,TRBV12-3/TRBV12-4,-,TRBJ2-5,TGTGCCAGCAGCCCGGCGGGACTAGCTTCTGAGACCCAGTACTTC,CASSPAGLASETQYF
-,TRBV7-9,few,TRBJ1-2,TGTGCCGCAGCCGGGACGAGGGTTAACTATGGCTACACCTTC,CAAAGTRVNYGYTF
-,TRBV29-1,-,TRBJ1-2,TGCAGCGTTGAACCGGCTGTGGGGGGCTACACCTTC,CSVEPAVGGYTF
TRBD1,TRBV28,-,TRBJ1-5,TGTGCCAGCAGTTTTCCGGGACAGACCAATCAGCCCCAGCATTTT,CASSFPGQTNQPQHF
TRBD1,TRBV27,-,TRBJ2-5,TGTGCCAGTGGGGGACAGGGCCCTGAGACCCAGTACTTC,CASGGQGPETQYF
TRBD1,TRBV6-5,-,TRBJ2-7,TGTGCCAGCAGTTCCCCGGACAGGACACACGAGCAGTACTTC,CASSSPDRTHEQYF
-,TRBV5-1,-,TRBJ2-5,TGCGCCAGCAGCTTGGATATGGAGACCCAGTACTTC,CASSLDMETQYF
TRBD1,TRBV27,few,TRBJ1-2,TGTGCCAGCAGTTTATCGGGACAGATCTATGGCTACACCTTC,CASSLSGQIYGYTF
TRBD1,TRBV7-2,-,TRBJ2-3,TGTGCCAGCAGCTTACAGGGGGTATCAACAGATACGCAGTATTTT,CASSLQGVSTDTQYF
TRBD1,TRBV29-1,-,TRBJ1-1,TGCAGCGTCGAACAGGGGAGGCGTGGTGAAGCTTTCTTT,CSVEQGRRGEAFF
-,TRBV28,-,TRBJ1-3,TGTGCCAGCAGGGGGGATTTGGAGCCAGGAGACACCATATATTTT,CASRGDLEPGDTIYF
-,TRBV29-1,few,TRBJ1-1,TGCAGCGTTGAGGGCCTCGGGCCAGTTGAAGCTTTCTTT,CSVEGLGPVEAFF
TRBD2,TRBV20-1,-,TRBJ2-1,TGCAGTGCCAGGGCCGGGACTAGCGGGAAAAATGAGCAGTTCTTC,CSARAGTSGKNEQFF
-,TRBV10-3,-,TRBJ2-7,TGTGCCATCAGTGAGTCGAGAGGGGACTACGAGCAGTACTTC,CAISESRGDYEQYF
-,TRBV28,-,TRBJ2-5,TGTGCCAGCAGTGATGGGGTACTTCAGTACTTC,CASSDGVLQYF
TRBD2,TRBV7-2,few,TRBJ2-2,TGTGCCAGCTCCCCGGGGGGGGTTAGGACCGGGGAGCTGTTTTTT,CASSPGGVRTGELFF
-,TRBV12-3/TRBV12-4,few,TRBJ2-5,TGTGCCAGCACCAGGACGTCAGACCAAGAGACCCAGTACTTC,CASTRTSDQETQYF
TRBD2,TRBV6-1,-,TRBJ2-1,TGTGCCAGCAGAGAGGCGGGAGTAGGGAATGAGCAGTTCTTC,CASREAGVGNEQFF